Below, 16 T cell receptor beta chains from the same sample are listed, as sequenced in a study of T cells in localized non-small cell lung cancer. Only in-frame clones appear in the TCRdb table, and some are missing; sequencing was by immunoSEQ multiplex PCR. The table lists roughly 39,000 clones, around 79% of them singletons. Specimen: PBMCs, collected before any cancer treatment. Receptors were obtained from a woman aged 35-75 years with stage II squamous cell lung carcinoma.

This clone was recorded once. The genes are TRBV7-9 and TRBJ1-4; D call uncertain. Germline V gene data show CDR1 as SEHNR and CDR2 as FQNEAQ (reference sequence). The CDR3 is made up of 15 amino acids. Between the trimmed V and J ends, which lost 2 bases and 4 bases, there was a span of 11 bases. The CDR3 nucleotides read TGTGCCAGCAGCTTACCCGGTCTCTTTAATGAAAAACTGTTTTTT. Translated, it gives CASSLPGLFNEKLFF.

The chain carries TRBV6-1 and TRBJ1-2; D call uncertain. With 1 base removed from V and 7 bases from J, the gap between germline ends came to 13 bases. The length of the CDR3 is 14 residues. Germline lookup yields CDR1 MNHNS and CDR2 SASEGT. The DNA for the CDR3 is TGTGCCAGCAGTGAAGTGGATTTCTTGGCTGGCTACACCTTC. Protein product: CASSEVDFLAGYTF.

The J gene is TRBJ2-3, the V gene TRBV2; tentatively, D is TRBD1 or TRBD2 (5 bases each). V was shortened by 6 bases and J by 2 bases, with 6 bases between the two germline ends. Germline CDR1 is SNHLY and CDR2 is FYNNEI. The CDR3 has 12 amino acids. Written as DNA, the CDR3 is TGTGCCAGCAGCGGGGCCACAGATACGCAGTATTTT. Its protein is CASSGATDTQYF.

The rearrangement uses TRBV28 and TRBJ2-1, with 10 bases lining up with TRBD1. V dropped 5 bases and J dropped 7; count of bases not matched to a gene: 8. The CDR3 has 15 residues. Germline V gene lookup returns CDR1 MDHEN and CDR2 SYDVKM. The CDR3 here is CASSPTTGGGNEQFF. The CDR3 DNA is TGTGCCAGCAGTCCAACGACAGGGGGCGGGAATGAGCAGTTCTTC.

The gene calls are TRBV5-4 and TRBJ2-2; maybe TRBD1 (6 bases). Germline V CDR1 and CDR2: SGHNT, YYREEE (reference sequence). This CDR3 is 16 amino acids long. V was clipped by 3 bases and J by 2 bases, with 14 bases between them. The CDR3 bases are TGTGCCAGCAGCTCACTCGGGACATACAACACCGGGGAGCTGTTTTTT. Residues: CASSSLGTYNTGELFF.

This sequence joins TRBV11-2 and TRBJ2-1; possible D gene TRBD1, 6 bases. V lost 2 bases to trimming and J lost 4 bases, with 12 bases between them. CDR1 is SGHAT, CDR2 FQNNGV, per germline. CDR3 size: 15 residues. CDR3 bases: TGTGCCAGCAGCTTACAGGGGCCCTCGTACAATGAGCAGTTCTTC. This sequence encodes CASSLQGPSYNEQFF. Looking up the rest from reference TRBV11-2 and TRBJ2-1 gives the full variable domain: EAGVAQSPRYKIIEKRQSVAFWCNPISGHATLYWYQQILGQGPKLLIQFQNNGVVDDSQLPKDRFSAERLKGVDSTLKIQPAKLEDSAVYLCASSLQGPSYNEQFFGPGTRLTVL.

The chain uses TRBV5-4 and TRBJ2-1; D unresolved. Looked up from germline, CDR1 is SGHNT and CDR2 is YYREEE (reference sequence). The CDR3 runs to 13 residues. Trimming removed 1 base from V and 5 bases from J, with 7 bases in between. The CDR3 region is CASSLLVHNEQFF. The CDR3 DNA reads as TGTGCCAGCAGCTTGTTGGTTCACAATGAGCAGTTCTTC.

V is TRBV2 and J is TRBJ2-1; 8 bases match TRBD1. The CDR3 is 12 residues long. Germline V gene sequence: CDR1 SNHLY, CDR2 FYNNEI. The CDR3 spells CAEGQVYNEQFF. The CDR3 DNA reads TGTGCAGAGGGACAGGTCTACAATGAGCAGTTCTTC.

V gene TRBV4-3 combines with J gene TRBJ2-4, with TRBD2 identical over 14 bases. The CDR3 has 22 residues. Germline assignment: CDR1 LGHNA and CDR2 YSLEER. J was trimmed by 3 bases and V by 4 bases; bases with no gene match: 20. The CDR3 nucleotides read TGCGCCAGCAGCCGTGACTGGGGACTAGCGGGAGAATGGGGACCTATCAAAAACATTCAGTACTTC. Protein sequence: CASSRDWGLAGEWGPIKNIQYF.

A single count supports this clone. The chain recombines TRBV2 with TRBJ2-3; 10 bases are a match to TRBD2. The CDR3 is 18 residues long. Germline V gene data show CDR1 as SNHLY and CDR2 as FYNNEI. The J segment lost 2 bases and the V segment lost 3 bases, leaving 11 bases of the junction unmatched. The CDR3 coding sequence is TGTGCCAGCAGTGATCCTAGCGGGGGAGCCCCATTCACAGATACGCAGTATTTT. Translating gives CASSDPSGGAPFTDTQYF.

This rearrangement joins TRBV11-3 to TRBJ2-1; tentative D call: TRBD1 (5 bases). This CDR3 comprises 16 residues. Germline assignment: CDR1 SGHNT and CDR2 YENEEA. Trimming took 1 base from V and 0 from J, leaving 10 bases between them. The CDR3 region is CASSLGRVSSYNEQFF. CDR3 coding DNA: TGTGCCAGCAGCTTAGGCAGGGTAAGCTCCTACAATGAGCAGTTCTTC. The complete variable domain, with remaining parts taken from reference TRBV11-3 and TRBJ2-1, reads EAGVVQSPRYKIIEKKQPVAFWCNPISGHNTLYWYLQNLGQGPELLIRYENEEAVDDSQLPKDRFSAERLKGVDSTLKIQPAELGDSAVYLCASSLGRVSSYNEQFFGPGTRLTVL.

Here the CDR3 DNA reads TGTGCCAGCAGCTTAGTGGCCGGGGAGGTGGCCAACGTCCTGACTTTC. Encoded protein: CASSLVAGEVANVLTF. This chain links TRBV7-2 with TRBJ2-6; a weak D match, TRBD2 (6 bases). Germline CDR1 is SGHTA and CDR2 is FQGNSA. The CDR3 runs to 16 residues. V dropped 1 base and J dropped 6 bases, with 13 bases sitting between them.

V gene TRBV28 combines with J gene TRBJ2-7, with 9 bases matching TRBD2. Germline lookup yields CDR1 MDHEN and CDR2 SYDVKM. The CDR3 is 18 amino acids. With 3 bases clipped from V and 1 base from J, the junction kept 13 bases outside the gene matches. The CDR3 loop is CASSFPEIAGVSSYEQYF. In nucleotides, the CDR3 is TGTGCCAGCAGTTTCCCGGAGATAGCGGGAGTATCTTCCTACGAGCAGTACTTC.

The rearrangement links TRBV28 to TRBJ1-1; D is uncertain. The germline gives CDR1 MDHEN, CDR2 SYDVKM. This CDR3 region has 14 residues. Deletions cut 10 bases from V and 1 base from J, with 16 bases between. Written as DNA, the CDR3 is TGTGCCATTCAACCCCCACAGAAGAACACTGAAGCTTTCTTT. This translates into CAIQPPQKNTEAFF.

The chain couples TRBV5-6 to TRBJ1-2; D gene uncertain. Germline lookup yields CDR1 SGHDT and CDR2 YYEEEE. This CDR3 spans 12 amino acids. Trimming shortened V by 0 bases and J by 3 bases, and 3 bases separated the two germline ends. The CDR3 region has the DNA TGTGCCAGCAGCTTGGACCACTATGGCTACACCTTC. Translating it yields CASSLDHYGYTF.

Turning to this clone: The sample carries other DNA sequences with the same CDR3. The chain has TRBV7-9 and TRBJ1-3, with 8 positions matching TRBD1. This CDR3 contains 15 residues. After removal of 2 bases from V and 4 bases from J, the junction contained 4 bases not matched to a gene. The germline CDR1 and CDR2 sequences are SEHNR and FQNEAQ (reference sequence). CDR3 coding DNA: TGTGCCAGCAGCTTACAGGGGGCCTCAGGAAACACCATATATTTT. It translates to CASSLQGASGNTIYF.